This T cell receptor beta chain was identified in a study of cytomegalovirus exposure and HLA in healthy donors. Overall study: A subsequent analysis reported that the 120 or so validation repertoires were produced on the same platform that had also been used for the roughly 670 first-cohort repertoires. Study results and limitations: Most TCRs appeared rarely, but some public TCRs recurred in many donors. The study designated roughly 160 TCR beta chains cytomegalovirus-associated.

The CDR3 runs 16 residues. V lost 5 bases to trimming and J lost 3 bases, with 17 bases between them. Germline V gene lookup returns CDR1 MDHEN and CDR2 SYDVKM. Clones were read by immunoSEQ multiplex PCR, and TCRdb kept only the in-frame ones, dropping some. The repertoire holds around 63,000 clones, 89% seen once, with roughly 1.2% in the top ten. With respect to this clone: As yet, its antigen is unknown.

While the first cohort had fewer than 850 subjects, the donors belonged to the separate validation cohort of over a hundred subjects. The sample taken for sequencing was PBMCs. This TCR derives from a woman between 18 and 29 years old in good health and CMV-seronegative. The J gene is TRBJ1-5, the V gene TRBV28; the D gene is possibly TRBD1 (6 bases). Written as DNA, the CDR3 is TGTGCCAGCAGTCCAGATACCGGGACATTCAATCAGCCCCAGCATTTT. This codes for CASSPDTGTFNQPQHF.